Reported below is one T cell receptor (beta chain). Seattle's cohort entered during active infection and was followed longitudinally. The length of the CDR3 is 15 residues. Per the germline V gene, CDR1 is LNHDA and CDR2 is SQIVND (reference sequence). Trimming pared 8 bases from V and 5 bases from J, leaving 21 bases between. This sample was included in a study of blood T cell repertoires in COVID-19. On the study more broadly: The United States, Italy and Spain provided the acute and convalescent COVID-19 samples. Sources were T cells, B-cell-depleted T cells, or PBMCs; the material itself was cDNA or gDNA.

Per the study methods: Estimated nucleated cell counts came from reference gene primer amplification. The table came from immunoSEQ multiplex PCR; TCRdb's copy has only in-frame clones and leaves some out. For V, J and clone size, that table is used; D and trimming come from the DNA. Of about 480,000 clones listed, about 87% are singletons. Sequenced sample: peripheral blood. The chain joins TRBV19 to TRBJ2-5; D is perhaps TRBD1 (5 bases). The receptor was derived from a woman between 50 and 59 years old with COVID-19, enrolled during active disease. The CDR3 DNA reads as TGTGCCAGTTCAACTAATCAGGGATTGGGGGAGACCCAGTACTTC. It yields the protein CASSTNQGLGETQYF.